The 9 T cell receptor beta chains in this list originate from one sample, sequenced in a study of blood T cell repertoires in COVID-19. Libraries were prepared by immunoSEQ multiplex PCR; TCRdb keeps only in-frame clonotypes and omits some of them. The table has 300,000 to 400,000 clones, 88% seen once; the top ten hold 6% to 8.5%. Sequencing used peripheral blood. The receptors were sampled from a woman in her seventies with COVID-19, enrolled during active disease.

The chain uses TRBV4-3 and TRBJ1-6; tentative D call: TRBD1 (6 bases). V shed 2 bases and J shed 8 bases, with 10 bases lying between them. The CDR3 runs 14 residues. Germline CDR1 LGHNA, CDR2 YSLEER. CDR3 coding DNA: TGCGCCAGCAGCCAAAGAGGGGGTTATTCACCCCTCCACTTT. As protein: CASSQRGGYSPLHF.

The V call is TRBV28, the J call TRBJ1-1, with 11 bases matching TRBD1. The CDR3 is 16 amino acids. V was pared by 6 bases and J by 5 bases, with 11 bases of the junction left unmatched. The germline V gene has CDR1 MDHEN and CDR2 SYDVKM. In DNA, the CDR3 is TGTGCCAGCAGAAACCGGGACAGGGGGTGGGATACTGAAGCTTTCTTT. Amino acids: CASRNRDRGWDTEAFF.

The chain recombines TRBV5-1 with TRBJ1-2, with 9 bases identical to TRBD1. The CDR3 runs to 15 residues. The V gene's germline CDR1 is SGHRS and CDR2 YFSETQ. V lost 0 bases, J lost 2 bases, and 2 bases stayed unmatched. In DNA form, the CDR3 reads TGCGCCAGCAGCTTGGCGGGACAGGGAAACTATGGCTACACCTTC. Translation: CASSLAGQGNYGYTF.

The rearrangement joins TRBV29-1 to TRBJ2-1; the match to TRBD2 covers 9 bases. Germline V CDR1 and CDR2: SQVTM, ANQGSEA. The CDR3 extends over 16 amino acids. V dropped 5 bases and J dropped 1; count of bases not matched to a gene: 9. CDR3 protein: CSVPRWAGGSYNEQFF. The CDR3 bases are TGCAGCGTTCCCCGATGGGCGGGGGGGTCCTACAATGAGCAGTTCTTC.

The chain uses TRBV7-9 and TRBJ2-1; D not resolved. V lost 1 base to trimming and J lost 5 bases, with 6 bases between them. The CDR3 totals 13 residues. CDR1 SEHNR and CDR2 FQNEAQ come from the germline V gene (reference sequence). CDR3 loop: CASSLGQNNEQFF. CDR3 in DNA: TGTGCCAGCAGCTTAGGGCAGAACAATGAGCAGTTCTTC. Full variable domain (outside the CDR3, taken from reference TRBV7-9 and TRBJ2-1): DTGVSQNPRHKITKRGQNVTFRCDPISEHNRLYWYRQTLGQGPEFLTYFQNEAQLEKSRLLSDRFSAERPKGSFSTLEIQRTEQGDSAMYLCASSLGQNNEQFFGPGTRLTVL.

CDR3 sequence: CASSVQWGRGAGELFF. CDR3 DNA: TGTGCCAGCAGCGTACAGTGGGGCAGGGGGGCCGGGGAGCTGTTTTTT. The chain is built from TRBV9 and TRBJ2-2; TRBD1 might be the D (7 bases). This CDR3 spans 16 amino acids. V shed 1 base and J shed 6 bases, with 16 bases lying between them. Germline V lookup: CDR1 SGDLS, CDR2 YYNGEE.

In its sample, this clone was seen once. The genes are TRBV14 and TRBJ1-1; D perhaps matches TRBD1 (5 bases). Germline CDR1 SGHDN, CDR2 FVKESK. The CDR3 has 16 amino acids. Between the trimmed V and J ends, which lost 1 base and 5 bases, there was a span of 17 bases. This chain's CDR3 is CASSQVEGLGGTEAFF. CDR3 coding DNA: TGTGCCAGCAGCCAAGTGGAGGGGTTGGGAGGAACTGAAGCTTTCTTT.

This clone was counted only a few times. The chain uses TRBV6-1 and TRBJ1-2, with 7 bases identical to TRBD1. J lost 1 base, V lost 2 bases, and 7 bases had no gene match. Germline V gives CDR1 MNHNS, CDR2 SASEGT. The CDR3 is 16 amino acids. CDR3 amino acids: CASSEPRDSLNYGYTF. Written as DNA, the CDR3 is TGTGCCAGCAGTGAACCTCGGGACAGCCTTAACTATGGCTACACCTTC.

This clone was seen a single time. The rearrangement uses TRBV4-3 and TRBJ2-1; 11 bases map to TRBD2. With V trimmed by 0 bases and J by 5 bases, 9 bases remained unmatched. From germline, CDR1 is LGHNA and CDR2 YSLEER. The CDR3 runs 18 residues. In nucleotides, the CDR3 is TGCGCCAGCAGCCAAGACCCGCCTAGCGGGGGGCGGGACAATGAGCAGTTCTTC. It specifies CASSQDPPSGGRDNEQFF.